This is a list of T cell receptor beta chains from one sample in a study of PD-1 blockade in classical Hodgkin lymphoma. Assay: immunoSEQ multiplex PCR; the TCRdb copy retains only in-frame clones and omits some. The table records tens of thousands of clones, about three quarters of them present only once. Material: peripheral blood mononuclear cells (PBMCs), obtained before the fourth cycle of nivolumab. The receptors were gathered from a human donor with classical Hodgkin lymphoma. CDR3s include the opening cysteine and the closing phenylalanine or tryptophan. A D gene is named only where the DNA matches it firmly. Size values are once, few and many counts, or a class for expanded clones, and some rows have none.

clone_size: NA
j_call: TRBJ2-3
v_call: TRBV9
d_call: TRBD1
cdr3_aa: CASSVVGQGDDTQYF
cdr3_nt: TGTGCCAGCAGCGTAGTCGGACAGGGAGACGATACGCAGTATTTT

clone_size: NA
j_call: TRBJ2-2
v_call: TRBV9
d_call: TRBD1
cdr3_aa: CASSEQGARTGELFF
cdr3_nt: TGTGCCAGCAGCGAACAGGGGGCGCGTACCGGGGAGCTGTTTTTT

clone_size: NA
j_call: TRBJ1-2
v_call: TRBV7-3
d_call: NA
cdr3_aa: CASSLPGGYGYTF
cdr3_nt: TGTGCCAGCAGCTTACCGGGGGGATATGGCTACACCTTC

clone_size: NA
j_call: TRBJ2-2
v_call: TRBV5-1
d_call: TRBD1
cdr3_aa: CASRTGMDVPGELFF
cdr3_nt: TGCGCCAGCCGGACAGGGATGGATGTACCCGGGGAGCTGTTTTTT

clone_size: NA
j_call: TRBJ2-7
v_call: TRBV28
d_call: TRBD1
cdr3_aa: CASSRTGQIEQYF
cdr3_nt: TGTGCCAGCAGCAGGACAGGGCAAATCGAGCAGTACTTC

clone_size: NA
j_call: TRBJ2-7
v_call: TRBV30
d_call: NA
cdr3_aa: CAWKGGFTYEQYF
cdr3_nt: TGTGCCTGGAAGGGTGGGTTTACCTACGAGCAGTACTTC

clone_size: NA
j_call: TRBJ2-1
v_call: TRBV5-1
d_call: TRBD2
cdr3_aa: CASSLEGSGSYNEQFF
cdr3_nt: TGCGCCAGCAGCTTGGAAGGTAGCGGGAGCTACAATGAGCAGTTCTTC

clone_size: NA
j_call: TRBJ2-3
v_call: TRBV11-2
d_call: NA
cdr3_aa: CASSFSAADTQYF
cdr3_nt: TGTGCCAGCAGCTTCTCCGCTGCCGATACGCAGTATTTT

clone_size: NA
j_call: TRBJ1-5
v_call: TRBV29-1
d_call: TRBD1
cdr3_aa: CSVGRTGQPQHF
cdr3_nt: TGCAGCGTGGGGAGGACAGGGCAGCCCCAGCATTTT

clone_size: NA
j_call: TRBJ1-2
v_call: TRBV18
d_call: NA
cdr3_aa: CASSPEGDTYGYTF
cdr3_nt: TGTGCCAGCTCACCAGAAGGGGATACCTATGGCTACACCTTC

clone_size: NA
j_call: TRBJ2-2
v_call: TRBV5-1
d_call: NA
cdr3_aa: CASRPPGQPFTGELFF
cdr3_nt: TGCGCCAGCAGACCTCCCGGGCAGCCCTTCACCGGGGAGCTGTTTTTT

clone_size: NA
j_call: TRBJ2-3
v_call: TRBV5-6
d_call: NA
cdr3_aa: CASSLVRDRDTQYF
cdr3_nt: TGTGCCAGCAGCTTGGTGCGGGACCGAGATACGCAGTATTTT

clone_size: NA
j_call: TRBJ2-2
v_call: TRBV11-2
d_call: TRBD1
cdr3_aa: CASSNRQGANTGELFF
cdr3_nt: TGTGCCAGCAGCAACCGACAGGGAGCGAACACCGGGGAGCTGTTTTTT

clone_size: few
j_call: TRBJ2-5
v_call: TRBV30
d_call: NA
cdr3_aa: CAWNPRETQYF
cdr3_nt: TGTGCCTGGAATCCACGAGAGACCCAGTACTTC

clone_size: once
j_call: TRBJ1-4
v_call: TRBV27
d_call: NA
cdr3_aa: CASSFRPATNEKLFF
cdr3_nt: TGTGCCAGCAGTTTTCGGCCTGCAACTAATGAAAAACTGTTTTTT

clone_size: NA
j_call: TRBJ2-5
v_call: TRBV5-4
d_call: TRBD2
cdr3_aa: CASSPGLEQETQYF
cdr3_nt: TGTGCCAGCAGTCCCGGACTAGAACAAGAGACCCAGTACTTC

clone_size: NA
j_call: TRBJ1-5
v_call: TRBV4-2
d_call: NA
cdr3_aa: CASSQDSAQPQHF
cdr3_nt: TGTGCCAGCAGCCAAGATTCGGCTCAGCCCCAGCATTTT

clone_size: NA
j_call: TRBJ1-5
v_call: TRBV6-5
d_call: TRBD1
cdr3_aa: CASSYTGALNQPQHF
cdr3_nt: TGTGCCAGCAGTTACACAGGGGCCCTTAATCAGCCCCAGCATTTT

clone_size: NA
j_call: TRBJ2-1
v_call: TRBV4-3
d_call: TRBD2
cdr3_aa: CASSQGGGTSDNEQFF
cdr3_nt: TGCGCCAGCAGCCAGGGGGGAGGGACTAGCGACAATGAGCAGTTCTTC

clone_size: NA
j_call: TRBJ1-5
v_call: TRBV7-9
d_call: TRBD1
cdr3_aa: CASSGTGGNQPQHF
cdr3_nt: TGTGCCAGCAGCGGGACAGGGGGCAATCAGCCCCAGCATTTT

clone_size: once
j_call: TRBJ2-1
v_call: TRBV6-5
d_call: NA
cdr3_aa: CASMAPGANEQFF
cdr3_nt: TGTGCCAGCATGGCCCCAGGGGCCAATGAGCAGTTCTTC

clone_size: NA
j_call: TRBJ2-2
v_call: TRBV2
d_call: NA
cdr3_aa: CASTGEGPGELFF
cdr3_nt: TGTGCCAGCACTGGAGAAGGTCCCGGGGAGCTGTTTTTT

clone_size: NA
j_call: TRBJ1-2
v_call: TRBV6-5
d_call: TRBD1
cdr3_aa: CASSRTGDGYTF
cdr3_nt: TGTGCCAGCAGCCGGACAGGGGACGGCTACACCTTC

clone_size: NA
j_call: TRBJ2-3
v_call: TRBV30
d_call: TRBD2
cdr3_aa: CAWSVSRVSGSTDTQYF
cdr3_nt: TGTGCCTGGAGTGTATCTCGGGTTAGCGGGAGCACAGATACGCAGTATTTT

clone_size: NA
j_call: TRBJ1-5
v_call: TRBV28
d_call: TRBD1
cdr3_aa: CASSNGQGPLVQHF
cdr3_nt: TGTGCCAGCAGCAACGGACAGGGGCCACTGGTACAGCATTTT

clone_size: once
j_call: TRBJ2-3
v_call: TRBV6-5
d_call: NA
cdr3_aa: CASSRNRGGDTQYF
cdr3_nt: TGTGCCAGCAGTAGGAACAGGGGAGGAGATACGCAGTATTTT

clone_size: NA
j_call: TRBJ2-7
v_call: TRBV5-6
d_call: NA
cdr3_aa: CASPGTQALQYF
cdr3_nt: TGTGCCAGCCCCGGGACCCAGGCTCTGCAGTACTTC

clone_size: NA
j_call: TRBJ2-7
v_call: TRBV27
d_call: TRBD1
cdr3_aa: CASSSPGQGGEQYF
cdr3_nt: TGTGCCAGCAGTTCACCGGGACAGGGGGGGGAGCAGTACTTC

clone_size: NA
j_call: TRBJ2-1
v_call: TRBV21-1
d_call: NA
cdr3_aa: CASSKSSFCGETGNEQFF
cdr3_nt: TGTGCCAGCAGCAAATCCTCCTTTTGCGGGGAGACGGGCAATGAGCAGTTCTTC

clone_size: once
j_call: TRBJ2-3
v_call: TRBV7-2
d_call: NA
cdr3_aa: CASSLAGATDTQYF
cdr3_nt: TGTGCCAGCAGCTTAGCCGGGGCGACAGATACGCAGTATTTT

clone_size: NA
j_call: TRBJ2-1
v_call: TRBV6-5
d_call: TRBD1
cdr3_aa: CASRSGTDQFF
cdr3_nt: TGTGCCAGCAGGTCCGGGACAGACCAGTTCTTC

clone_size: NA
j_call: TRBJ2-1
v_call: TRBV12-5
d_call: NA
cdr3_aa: CASGLGTGGGYYNEQFF
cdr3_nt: TGTGCTAGTGGCTTGGGGACAGGCGGGGGGTATTACAATGAGCAGTTCTTC

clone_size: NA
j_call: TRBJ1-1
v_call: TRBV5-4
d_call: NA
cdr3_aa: CASSLPPYDTEAFF
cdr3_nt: TGTGCCAGCAGCCTTCCACCCTACGACACTGAAGCTTTCTTT

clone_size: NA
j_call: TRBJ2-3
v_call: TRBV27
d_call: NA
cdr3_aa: CASSLRLTFTDTQYF
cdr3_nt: TGTGCCAGCAGTTTAAGACTAACATTCACAGATACGCAGTATTTT

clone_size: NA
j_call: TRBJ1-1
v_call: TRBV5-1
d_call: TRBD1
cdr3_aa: CASSEGQSAFF
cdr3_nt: TGCGCCAGCAGCGAGGGACAGTCAGCTTTCTTT